The 29 T cell receptor beta chains reported below all come from one sample, sequenced in a study of blood T cells in healthy people across ages. The authors ran a second PCR of 7 to 11 cycles using a sample-barcoded 5' primer and a J-beta primer mix. TCRdb independently ran MiXCR on the 5' RACE reads; one entry per CDR3 protein. The sample lists 1.5 million to 2 million distinct CDR3 sequences; roughly 50% were seen once. The source material was blood. The source is a woman aged 40 to 55 in good health.

V gene TRBV4-3 combines with J gene TRBJ2-1, with a possible D match to TRBD2 (5 bases). The CDR3 is 17 amino acids. CDR1 and CDR2 (germline): LGHNA, YSLEER. V lost 0 bases to trimming and J lost 1 base, with 13 bases between them. CDR3 sequence reads: CASSQELLSGSYNEQFF. The CDR3 DNA is TGCGCCAGCAGCCAAGAATTGCTGTCGGGGTCCTACAATGAGCAGTTCTTC.

The chain uses TRBV15 and TRBJ1-6, with D possibly TRBD1 on 6 matching bases. The V end was cut by 3 bases, the J end by 7 bases, with 10 bases between. The CDR3 consists of 14 residues. Germline V gene sequence: CDR1 LNHNV, CDR2 YYDKDF (reference sequence). The CDR3 sequence is CATSRDSRNSPLHF. CDR3 nucleotides: TGTGCCACCAGCAGGGACAGTAGGAATTCACCCCTCCACTTT.

The chain recombines TRBV7-2 with TRBJ2-5, with D perhaps being TRBD1 or TRBD2 (6 bases each). This CDR3 region has 14 residues. Trimming took off 7 bases at V and 9 bases at J, with 21 bases between the two ends. Per germline, CDR1 SGHTA and CDR2 FQGNSA. The CDR3 loop is CASIPGGRAGAQYF. In DNA form, the CDR3 reads TGTGCCAGCATCCCCGGGGGTAGGGCAGGGGCCCAGTACTTC.

This clonotype was counted a few times. The chain carries TRBV29-1 and TRBJ1-2, with D tentatively TRBD1 (5 bases). The CDR3 contains 12 residues. Trimming pared 5 bases from V and 4 bases from J, leaving 11 bases between. Germline V gene sequence: CDR1 SQVTM, CDR2 ANQGSEA. CDR3 sequence reads: CSVYSGTYGYTF. CDR3 DNA: TGCAGCGTTTATTCAGGGACCTATGGCTACACCTTC.

This clonotype has only a few counts. The rearrangement uses TRBV7-2 and TRBJ1-2; no definite D call. The CDR3 covers 14 residues. The V gene lost 1 base and the J gene lost 2 bases, with 8 bases spanning the gap. Per the germline V gene, CDR1 is SGHTA and CDR2 is FQGNSA. CDR3: CASSLDARNYGYTF. In DNA, the CDR3 is TGTGCCAGCAGCTTAGACGCCAGAAACTATGGCTACACCTTC.

This CDR3 is CASSLLGPGRQRTQYF. In nucleotides, the CDR3 is TGTGCCAGCAGTTTACTAGGACCGGGACGGCAACGGACCCAGTACTTC. The chain uses TRBV6-5 and TRBJ2-5; D may be TRBD1 or TRBD2 (5 bases each). CDR1 and CDR2 (germline): MNHEY, SVGAGI. V lost 4 bases, J lost 7 bases, and 22 bases lay in between. CDR3 length: 16 residues.

The CDR3 protein is CASGSGQSFYGYTF. Here the CDR3 DNA reads TGTGCTAGTGGGTCGGGACAGAGCTTCTATGGCTACACCTTC. V is TRBV12-5 and J is TRBJ1-2; 7 bases agree with TRBD1. CDR3 length: 14 residues. CDR1 and CDR2 from the germline V gene are LGHNT and FRNRAP. Germline trimming cut 6 bases from V and 4 bases from J; bases unmatched to any gene: 8.

The CDR3 DNA sequence: TGCAGTGCTAGTCCGTCGCTAGCGGGGGAAAGGATACATTACAATGAGCAGTTCTTC. Protein product: CSASPSLAGERIHYNEQFF. The V call is TRBV20-1, the J call TRBJ2-1, with 10 nucleotides matching TRBD2. Germline trimming cut 3 bases from V and 4 bases from J; bases unmatched to any gene: 18. This CDR3 comprises 19 residues. The germline V gene encodes CDR1 DFQATT and CDR2 SNEGSKA (reference sequence).

The V and J genes are TRBV20-1 and TRBJ1-2, with 9 positions matching TRBD1. The germline gives CDR1 DFQATT, CDR2 SNEGSKA (reference sequence). V shed 3 bases and J 2 bases; nucleotides not matched to a gene: 4. This CDR3 contains 14 residues. The CDR3 loop reads CSARPGTGNYGYTF. For the CDR3, the DNA is TGCAGTGCTAGGCCCGGGACAGGGAACTATGGCTACACCTTC.

The CDR3 region has the DNA TGTGCCAGCAGTCCGGGACAGTTGAACACCGGGGAGCTGTTTTTT. Protein product: CASSPGQLNTGELFF. This chain connects TRBV6-5 to TRBJ2-2; TRBD1 agrees at 7 bases. The V segment lost 5 bases and the J segment 1 base; nucleotides outside the gene matches: 4. Germline CDR1 MNHEY, CDR2 SVGAGI. The CDR3 extends over 15 amino acids.

The V call is TRBV12-3 or TRBV12-4, the J call TRBJ2-3, with D unclear. CDR3 length equals 14 residues. V lost 6 bases, J lost 1 base, and 11 bases lay in between. DNA for the CDR3: TGTGCCAGCAGCCCCAATCCGCGCACAGATACGCAGTATTTT. Its protein product is CASSPNPRTDTQYF.

This clonotype came up a few times. V gene TRBV28 combines with J gene TRBJ2-5; D could derive from TRBD1 or TRBD2 (5 bases each). The CDR3 sequence is 12 residues long. Trimming took 2 bases from V and 6 from J, leaving 7 bases between them. Germline V gene data show CDR1 as MDHEN and CDR2 as SYDVKM. CDR3 DNA sequence: TGTGCCAGCAGTTTAGAGGGGAAGACCCAGTACTTC. Protein product: CASSLEGKTQYF. Based on the CDR3 plus reference TRBV28 and TRBJ2-5, the full variable domain is DVKVTQSSRYLVKRTGEKVFLECVQDMDHENMFWYRQDPGLGLRLIYFSYDVKMKEKGDIPEGYSVSREKKERFSLILESASTNQTSMYLCASSLEGKTQYFGPGTRLLVL.

A few counts support this clonotype. The CDR3, as DNA: TGCGCCAGCAGCTTGAAGGTAGCGGGGGGGCGTGAGCAGTTCTTC. It specifies CASSLKVAGGREQFF. The chain recombines TRBV5-1 with TRBJ2-1; 11 bases fit TRBD2. This CDR3 has 15 residues. J was trimmed by 9 bases and V by 1 base; bases with no gene match: 6. Germline V gene sequence: CDR1 SGHRS, CDR2 YFSETQ.

The chain joins TRBV20-1 to TRBJ2-5; D unresolved. The V gene lost 2 bases and the J gene lost 6 bases, with 10 bases spanning the gap. The CDR3 runs to 12 residues. Germline V gene lookup returns CDR1 DFQATT and CDR2 SNEGSKA (reference sequence). This chain's CDR3 is CSARSRTQTQYF. Here the CDR3 DNA reads TGCAGTGCTAGATCCCGTACCCAGACCCAGTACTTC.

The V gene is TRBV18, the J gene TRBJ2-7; D perhaps matches TRBD1 (6 bases). Trimming pared 3 bases from V and 5 bases from J, leaving 11 bases between. From germline, CDR1 is KGHSH and CDR2 LQKENI. The length of the CDR3 is 13 residues. The CDR3 loop is CASSPIGQNEQYF. The CDR3, as DNA: TGTGCCAGCTCACCCATCGGACAGAACGAGCAGTACTTC. Filled out from reference TRBV18 and TRBJ2-7, the complete variable domain reads NAGVMQNPRHLVRRRGQEARLRCSPMKGHSHVYWYRQLPEEGLKFMVYLQKENIIDESGMPKERFSAEFPKEGPSILRIQQVVRGDSAAYFCASSPIGQNEQYFGPGTRLTVT.

The chain uses TRBV24-1 and TRBJ2-1, with TRBD1 matching 8 bases. The length of the CDR3 is 15 residues. Unmatched junction bases numbered 8, after V lost 7 bases and J lost 4 bases. Germline values: CDR1 KGHDR, CDR2 SFDVKD. The CDR3 spells CATSRPGQAYNEQFF. CDR3 DNA: TGTGCCACCAGCAGACCGGGACAGGCGTACAATGAGCAGTTCTTC.

This chain links TRBV6-6 with TRBJ2-7; TRBD1 aligns across 11 bases. In germline, CDR1 is MNHNY, CDR2 SVGAGI (reference sequence). The CDR3 length is 15 residues. V was clipped by 1 base and J by 4 bases; unmatched bases: 3. The CDR3 DNA is TGTGCCAGCAGTTACTTGGGGGACAGGGGGTACGAGCAGTACTTC. Encoded protein: CASSYLGDRGYEQYF.

The J gene is TRBJ1-2, the V gene TRBV5-1; weak D call: TRBD1 (6 bases). V lost 2 bases to trimming and J lost 1 base, with 12 bases between them. This CDR3 contains 15 residues. Germline V lookup: CDR1 SGHRS, CDR2 YFSETQ. CDR3 DNA sequence: TGCGCCAGCAGCTTCGGACAGATTGATAACTATGGCTACACCTTC. It yields the protein CASSFGQIDNYGYTF.

Comment on this clonotype: The junction differs from germline at one of its ends, possibly a read error. The V and J genes are TRBV20-1 and TRBJ2-7; D possibly corresponds to TRBD1 (6 bases). Germline CDR1 is DFQATT and CDR2 is SNEGSKA (reference sequence). The CDR3 is made up of 14 amino acids. In DNA, the CDR3 is TGCAGTGCCCGAACCAGGGGCCTGTCCTGCGAGCAGTACTTC. Encoded protein: CSARTRGLSCEQYF.

The chain couples TRBV25-1 to TRBJ2-5; 7 bases align to TRBD2. Germline values: CDR1 MGHDK, CDR2 SYGVNS. V gave up 2 bases and J gave up 2 bases; unmatched junction bases: 8. The CDR3 totals 16 residues. CDR3 sequence reads: CASSEILGGSQETQYF. In DNA, the CDR3 is TGTGCCAGCAGTGAAATCCTCGGGGGGTCACAAGAGACCCAGTACTTC.

This chain connects TRBV27 to TRBJ2-1; 10 bases match TRBD1. The trim removed 3 bases at V and 7 bases at J, leaving 6 bases unmatched. CDR3 length: 15 amino acids. Germline V gene lookup returns CDR1 MNHEY and CDR2 SMNVEV (reference sequence). The CDR3 reads CASSFRTGGGNEQFF. CDR3 bases: TGTGCCAGCAGTTTCCGGACAGGGGGTGGTAATGAGCAGTTCTTC.

The chain uses TRBV12-3 or TRBV12-4 and TRBJ2-3, with TRBD2 identical over 8 bases. Trimming took 6 bases from V and 4 from J; bases not matched to a gene: 9. The length of the CDR3 is 15 residues. CDR3: CASRLRGGEADTQYF. The DNA of the CDR3 is TGTGCCAGCAGACTCCGGGGGGGCGAAGCAGATACGCAGTATTTT.

CDR3: CSASPADRNSYEQYF. The CDR3, as DNA: TGCAGTGCTAGCCCCGCGGACAGGAACTCCTACGAGCAGTACTTC. This chain links TRBV20-1 with TRBJ2-7, with 7 bases fitting TRBD1. Germline trimming cut 3 bases from V and 0 bases from J; bases unmatched to any gene: 8. CDR1 DFQATT and CDR2 SNEGSKA come from the germline V gene (reference sequence). This CDR3 is 15 amino acids long.

The chain recombines TRBV5-1 with TRBJ2-2; 10 nucleotides line up with TRBD1. The ends lost 4 bases at V and 6 bases at J; junction bases unmatched: 9. Germline-derived CDR1 and CDR2 are SGHRS and YFSETQ. The CDR3 sequence is 16 residues long. For the CDR3, the DNA is TGCGCCAGCAGCATGTCCGGGACAGGGGCCCCCGGGGAGCTGTTTTTT. Translated: CASSMSGTGAPGELFF.

The V and J genes are TRBV6-2 or TRBV6-3 and TRBJ2-2, with 7 bases fitting TRBD1. Germline lookup yields CDR1 MNHEY and CDR2 SVGEGT. V shed 6 bases and J 7 bases; nucleotides not matched to a gene: 14. This CDR3 contains 16 residues. The CDR3 sequence is CASRRPGQQFHGELFF. The CDR3 nucleotides read TGTGCCAGCAGAAGACCGGGACAGCAGTTTCACGGGGAGCTGTTTTTT.

This clonotype has just a few counts. The chain employs TRBV27 and TRBJ1-2, with TRBD1 as a possible D gene (5 bases). The CDR3 covers 17 residues. Per the germline V gene, CDR1 is MNHEY and CDR2 is SMNVEV (reference sequence). The V gene lost 4 bases and the J gene lost 2 bases, with 20 bases spanning the gap. The CDR3 DNA reads as TGTGCCAGCAGTTCCATGGGGTTTATGGCAGGGAACTATGGCTACACCTTC. Its translation: CASSSMGFMAGNYGYTF.

This clonotype has more than one count but fewer than ten. The chain carries TRBV6-2 or TRBV6-3 and TRBJ2-7; 12 nucleotides match TRBD2. The CDR3 is made up of 17 amino acids. The junction had 13 bases not matched to a gene; V was cut back by 7 bases and J by 3 bases. Germline V lookup: CDR1 MNHEY, CDR2 SVGEGT. The CDR3 DNA reads TGTGCCAGCACTGGACTAGCGGGGTATCCTCCCCTCTACGAGCAGTACTTC. Protein sequence: CASTGLAGYPPLYEQYF.

V gene TRBV13 combines with J gene TRBJ1-3; D possibly corresponds to TRBD1 (6 bases). This CDR3 is built from 14 residues. Per germline, CDR1 PRHDT and CDR2 FYEKMQ (reference sequence). Trimming stripped 8 bases from V and 0 bases from J, with 11 bases between. CDR3 sequence reads: CASFGQHSGNTIYF. The CDR3 bases are TGTGCCAGCTTCGGACAGCACTCTGGAAACACCATATATTTT.

CDR3 coding DNA: TGCAGTGCTAGACCAGACTATGGCTACACCTTC. It translates to CSARPDYGYTF. V is TRBV20-1 and J is TRBJ1-2; D gene unclear. V was clipped by 2 bases and J by 3 bases, with 4 bases between them. Looked up from germline, CDR1 is DFQATT and CDR2 is SNEGSKA (reference sequence). The CDR3 is made up of 11 amino acids.